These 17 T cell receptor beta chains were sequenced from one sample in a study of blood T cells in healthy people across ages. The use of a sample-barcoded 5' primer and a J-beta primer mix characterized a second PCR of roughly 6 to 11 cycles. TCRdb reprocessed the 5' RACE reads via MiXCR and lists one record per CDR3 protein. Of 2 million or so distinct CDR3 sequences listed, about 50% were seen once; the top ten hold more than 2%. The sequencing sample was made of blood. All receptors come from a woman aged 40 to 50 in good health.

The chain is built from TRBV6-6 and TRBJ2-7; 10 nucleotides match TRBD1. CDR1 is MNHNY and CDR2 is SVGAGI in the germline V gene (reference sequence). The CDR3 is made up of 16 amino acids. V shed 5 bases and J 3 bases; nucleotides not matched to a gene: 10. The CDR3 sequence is CASSPGTGELNYEQYF. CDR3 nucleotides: TGTGCCAGCAGTCCAGGGACAGGGGAATTAAACTACGAGCAGTACTTC.

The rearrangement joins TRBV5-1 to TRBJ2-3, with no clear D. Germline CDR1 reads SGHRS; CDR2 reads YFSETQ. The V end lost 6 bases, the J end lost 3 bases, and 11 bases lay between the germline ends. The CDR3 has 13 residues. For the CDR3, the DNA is TGCGCCAGCATCCCCCTGGGAACAGATACGCAGTATTTT. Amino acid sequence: CASIPLGTDTQYF.

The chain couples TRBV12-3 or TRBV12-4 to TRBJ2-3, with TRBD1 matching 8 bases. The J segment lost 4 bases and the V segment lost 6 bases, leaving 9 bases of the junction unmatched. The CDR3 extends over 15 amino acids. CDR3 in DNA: TGTGCCAGCAGCAAAGGACAGGGAAGGGCAGATACGCAGTATTTT. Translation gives CASSKGQGRADTQYF.

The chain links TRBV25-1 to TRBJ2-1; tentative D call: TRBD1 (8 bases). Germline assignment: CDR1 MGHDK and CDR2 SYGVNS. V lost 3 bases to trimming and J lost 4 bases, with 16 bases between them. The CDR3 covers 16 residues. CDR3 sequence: CASSDPGGQVYNEQFF. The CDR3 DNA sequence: TGTGCCAGCAGTGACCCGGGGGGACAGGTATACAATGAGCAGTTCTTC.

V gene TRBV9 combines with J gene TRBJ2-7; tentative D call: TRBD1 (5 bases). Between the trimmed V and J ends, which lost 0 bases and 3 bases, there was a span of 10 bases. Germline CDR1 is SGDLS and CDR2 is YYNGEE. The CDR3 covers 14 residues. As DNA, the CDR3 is TGTGCCAGCAGCGTAGACAGGCAGAACTACGAGCAGTACTTC. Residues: CASSVDRQNYEQYF.

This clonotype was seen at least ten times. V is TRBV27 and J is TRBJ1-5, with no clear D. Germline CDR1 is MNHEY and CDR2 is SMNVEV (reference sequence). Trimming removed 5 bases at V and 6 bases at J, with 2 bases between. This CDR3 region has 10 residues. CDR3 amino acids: CASSSQPQHF. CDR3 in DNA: TGTGCCAGCAGTAGTCAGCCCCAGCATTTT.

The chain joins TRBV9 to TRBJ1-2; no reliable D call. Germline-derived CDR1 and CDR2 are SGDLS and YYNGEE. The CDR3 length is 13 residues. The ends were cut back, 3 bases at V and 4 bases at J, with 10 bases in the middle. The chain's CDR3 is CASSGPAAYGYTF. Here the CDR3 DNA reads TGTGCCAGCAGCGGGCCGGCAGCCTATGGCTACACCTTC.

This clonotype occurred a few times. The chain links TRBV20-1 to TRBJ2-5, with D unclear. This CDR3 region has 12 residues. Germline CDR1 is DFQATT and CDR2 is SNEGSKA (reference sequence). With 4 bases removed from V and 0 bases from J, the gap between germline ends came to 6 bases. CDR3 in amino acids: CSANRNQETQYF. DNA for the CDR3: TGCAGTGCTAACCGAAACCAAGAGACCCAGTACTTC.

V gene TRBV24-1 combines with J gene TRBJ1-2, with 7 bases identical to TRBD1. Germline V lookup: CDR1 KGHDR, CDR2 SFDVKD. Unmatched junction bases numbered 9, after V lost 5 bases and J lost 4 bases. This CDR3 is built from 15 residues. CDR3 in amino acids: CATSGGPDRSYGYTF. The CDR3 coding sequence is TGTGCCACCAGTGGGGGGCCGGACAGGAGCTATGGCTACACCTTC.

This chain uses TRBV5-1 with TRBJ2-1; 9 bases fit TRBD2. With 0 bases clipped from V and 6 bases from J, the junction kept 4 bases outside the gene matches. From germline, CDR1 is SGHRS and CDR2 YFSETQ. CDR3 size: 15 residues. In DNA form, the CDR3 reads TGCGCCAGCAGCTTGGCTGTGACTAGCGGCAATGAGCAGTTCTTC. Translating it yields CASSLAVTSGNEQFF.

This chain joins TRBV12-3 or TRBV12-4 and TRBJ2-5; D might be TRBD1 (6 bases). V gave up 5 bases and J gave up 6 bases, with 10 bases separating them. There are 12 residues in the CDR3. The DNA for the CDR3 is TGTGCCAGCAGTAACGACAGGCAGACCCAGTACTTC. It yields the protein CASSNDRQTQYF.

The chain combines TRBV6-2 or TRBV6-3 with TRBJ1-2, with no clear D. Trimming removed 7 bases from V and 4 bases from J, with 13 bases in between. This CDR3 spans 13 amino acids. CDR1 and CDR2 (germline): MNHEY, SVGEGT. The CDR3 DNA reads TGTGCCAGCACCGACGGGCCGGCCTATGGCTACACCTTC. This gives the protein CASTDGPAYGYTF.

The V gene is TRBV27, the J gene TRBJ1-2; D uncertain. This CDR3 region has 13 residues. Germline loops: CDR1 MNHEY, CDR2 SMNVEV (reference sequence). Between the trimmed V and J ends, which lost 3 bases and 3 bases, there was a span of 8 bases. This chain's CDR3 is CASSFDVDYGYTF. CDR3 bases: TGTGCCAGCAGTTTCGACGTTGACTATGGCTACACCTTC.

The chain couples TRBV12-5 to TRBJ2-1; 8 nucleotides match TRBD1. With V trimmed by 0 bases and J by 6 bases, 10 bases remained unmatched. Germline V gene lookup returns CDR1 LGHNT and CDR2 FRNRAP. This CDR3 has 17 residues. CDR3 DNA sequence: TGTGCTAGTGGTTTGGTACTGGGGCGGACAGGGCCCAATGAGCAGTTCTTC. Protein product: CASGLVLGRTGPNEQFF.

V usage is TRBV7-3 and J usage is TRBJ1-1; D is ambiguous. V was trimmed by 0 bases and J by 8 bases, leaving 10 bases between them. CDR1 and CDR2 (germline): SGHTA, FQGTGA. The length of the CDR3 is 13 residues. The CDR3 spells CASSLTIGQEAFF. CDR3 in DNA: TGTGCCAGCAGCTTAACGATTGGTCAGGAAGCTTTCTTT.

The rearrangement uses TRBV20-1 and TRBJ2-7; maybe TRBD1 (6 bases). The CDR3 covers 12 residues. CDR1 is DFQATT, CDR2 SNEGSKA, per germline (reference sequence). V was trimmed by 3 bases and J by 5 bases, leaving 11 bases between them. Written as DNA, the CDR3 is TGCAGTGCTAGTCACACAGGGCACGAGCAGTACTTC. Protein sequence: CSASHTGHEQYF.

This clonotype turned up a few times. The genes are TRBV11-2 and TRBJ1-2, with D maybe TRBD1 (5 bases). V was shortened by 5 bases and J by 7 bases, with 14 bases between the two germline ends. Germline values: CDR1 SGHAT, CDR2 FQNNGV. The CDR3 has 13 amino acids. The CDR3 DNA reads TGTGCCAGCAGCCCTGGGGCAGGGCCTGGCTACACCTTC. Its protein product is CASSPGAGPGYTF.